This TCR beta chain was identified during a study of CD4+ T cells in melanoma. Study observations and caveats: CD8+ T cell, macrophage and B cell function reportedly correlated with neoantigen-specific CD4+ T cells. In melanoma, neoantigen-specific CD4+ T cells reportedly differed in differentiation state.

TCRdb's copy holds only in-frame clones and misses some; the assay was immunoSEQ multiplex PCR. This sample has over 45,000 clones, with almost 70% found just once. V was trimmed by 6 bases and J by 11 bases, leaving 14 bases between them. CDR3 length: 13 amino acids. The germline gives CDR1 MGHRA, CDR2 YSYEKL. In the case of this clone: Its target is unknown.

Sequences were obtained from tumor tissue. This chain links TRBV4-1 with TRBJ2-6; no definite D call. The source of this sequence is a human donor with melanoma. CDR3 amino acids: CASSFGRLHVLTF. As DNA, the CDR3 is TGCGCCAGCAGTTTCGGACGTCTACACGTCCTGACTTTC.